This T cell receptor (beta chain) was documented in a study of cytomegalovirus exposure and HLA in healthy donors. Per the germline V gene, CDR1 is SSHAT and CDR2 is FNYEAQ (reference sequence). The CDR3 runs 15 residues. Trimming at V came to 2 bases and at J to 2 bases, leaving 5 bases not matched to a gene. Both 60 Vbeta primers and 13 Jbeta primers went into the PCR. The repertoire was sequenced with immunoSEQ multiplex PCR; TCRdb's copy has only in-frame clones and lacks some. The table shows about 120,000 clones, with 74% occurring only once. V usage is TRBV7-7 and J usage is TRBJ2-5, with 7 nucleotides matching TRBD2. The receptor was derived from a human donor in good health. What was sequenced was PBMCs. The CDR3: CASSLLPGGQETQYF. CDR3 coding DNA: TGTGCCAGCAGCTTATTACCGGGAGGTCAAGAGACCCAGTACTTC. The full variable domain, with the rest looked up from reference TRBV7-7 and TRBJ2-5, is GAGVSQSPRYKVTKRGQDVTLRCDPISSHATLYWYQQALGQGPEFLTYFNYEAQPDKSGLPSDRFSAERPEGSISTLTIQRTEQRDSAMYRCASSLLPGGQETQYFGPGTRLLVL.